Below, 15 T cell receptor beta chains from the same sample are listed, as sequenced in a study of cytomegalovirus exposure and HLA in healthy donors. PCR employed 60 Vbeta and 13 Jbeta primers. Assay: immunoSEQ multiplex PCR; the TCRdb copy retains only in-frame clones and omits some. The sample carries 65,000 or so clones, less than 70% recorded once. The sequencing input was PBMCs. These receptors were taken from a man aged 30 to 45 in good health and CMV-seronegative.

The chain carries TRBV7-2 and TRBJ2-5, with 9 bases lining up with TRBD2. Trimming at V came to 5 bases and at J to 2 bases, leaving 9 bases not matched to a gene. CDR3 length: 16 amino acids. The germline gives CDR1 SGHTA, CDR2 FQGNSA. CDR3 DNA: TGTGCCAGCAGCCTTGACTTGACTAGCGGACAAGAGACCCAGTACTTC. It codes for CASSLDLTSGQETQYF.

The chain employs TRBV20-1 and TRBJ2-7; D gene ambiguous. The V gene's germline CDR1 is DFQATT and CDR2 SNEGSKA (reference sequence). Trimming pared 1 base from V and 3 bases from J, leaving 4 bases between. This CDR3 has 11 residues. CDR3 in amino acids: CSARVLYEQYF. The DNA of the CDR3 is TGCAGTGCTAGAGTCCTCTACGAGCAGTACTTC.

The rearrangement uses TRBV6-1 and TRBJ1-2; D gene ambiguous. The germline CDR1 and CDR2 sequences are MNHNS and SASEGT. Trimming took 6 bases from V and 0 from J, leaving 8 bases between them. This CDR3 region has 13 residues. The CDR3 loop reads CASSEISNYGYTF. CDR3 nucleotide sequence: TGTGCCAGCAGCGAGATCTCTAACTATGGCTACACCTTC.

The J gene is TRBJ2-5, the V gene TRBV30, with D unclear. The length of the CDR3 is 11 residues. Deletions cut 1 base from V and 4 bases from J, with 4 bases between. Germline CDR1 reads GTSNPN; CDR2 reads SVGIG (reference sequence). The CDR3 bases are TGTGCCTGGAGTGCAGGAGAGACCCAGTACTTC. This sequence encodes CAWSAGETQYF.

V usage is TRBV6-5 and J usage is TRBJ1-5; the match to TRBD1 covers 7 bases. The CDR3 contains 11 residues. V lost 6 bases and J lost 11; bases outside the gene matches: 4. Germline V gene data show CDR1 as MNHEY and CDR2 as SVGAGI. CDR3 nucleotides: TGTGCCAGCAGGTCGGGACAGTCCCAGCATTTT. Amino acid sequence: CASRSGQSQHF.

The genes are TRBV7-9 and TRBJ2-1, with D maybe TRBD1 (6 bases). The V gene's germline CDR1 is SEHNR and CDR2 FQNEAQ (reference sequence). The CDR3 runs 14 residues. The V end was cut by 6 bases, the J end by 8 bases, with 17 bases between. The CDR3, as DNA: TGTGCCAGCAGTTTCCCAAGGACAGTCGATGAGCAGTTCTTC. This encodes CASSFPRTVDEQFF.

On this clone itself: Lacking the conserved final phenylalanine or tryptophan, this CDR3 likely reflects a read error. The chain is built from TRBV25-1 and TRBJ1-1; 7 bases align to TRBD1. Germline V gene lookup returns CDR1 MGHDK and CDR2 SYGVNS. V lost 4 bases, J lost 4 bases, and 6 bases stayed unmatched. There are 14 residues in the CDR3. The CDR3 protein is CASSGQGGSTEAFV. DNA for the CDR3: TGTGCCAGCAGTGGCCAGGGGGGAAGCACTGAAGCTTTCGTT.

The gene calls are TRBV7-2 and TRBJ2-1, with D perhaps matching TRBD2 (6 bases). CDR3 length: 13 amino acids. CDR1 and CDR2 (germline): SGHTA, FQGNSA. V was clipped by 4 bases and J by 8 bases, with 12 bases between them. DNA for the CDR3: TGTGCCAGCAGCTCCGGGACTTACGATGAGCAGTTCTTC. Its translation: CASSSGTYDEQFF.

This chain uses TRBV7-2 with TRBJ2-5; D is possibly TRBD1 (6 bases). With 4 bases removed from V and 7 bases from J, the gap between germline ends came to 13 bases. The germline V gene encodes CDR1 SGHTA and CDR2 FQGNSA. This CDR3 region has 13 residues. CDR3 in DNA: TGTGCCAGCAGCTCTGGACAGTACGGGACCCAGTACTTC. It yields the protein CASSSGQYGTQYF.

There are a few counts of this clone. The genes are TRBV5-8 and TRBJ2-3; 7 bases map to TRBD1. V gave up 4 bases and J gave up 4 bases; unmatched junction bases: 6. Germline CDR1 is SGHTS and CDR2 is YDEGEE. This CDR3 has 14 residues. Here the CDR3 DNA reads TGTGCCAGCAGCAGCCGACAGGGTTCAGATACGCAGTATTTT. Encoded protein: CASSSRQGSDTQYF.

DNA of the CDR3: TGTGCCAGCAGCTTGGGAGTTGTAAGTCAGCCCCAGCATTTT. Protein product: CASSLGVVSQPQHF. V is TRBV5-6 and J is TRBJ1-5; D not resolved. CDR1 and CDR2 (germline): SGHDT, YYEEEE. V was shortened by 0 bases and J by 6 bases, with 10 bases between the two germline ends. The CDR3 covers 14 residues.

The CDR3 coding sequence is TGTGCCTGGAGTGCGATAGCGGGCGAGCAGTACTTC. This sequence encodes CAWSAIAGEQYF. The rearrangement uses TRBV30 and TRBJ2-7; 7 nucleotides agree with TRBD2. The length of the CDR3 is 12 residues. The germline gives CDR1 GTSNPN, CDR2 SVGIG (reference sequence). Trimming took 1 base from V and 6 from J; bases not matched to a gene: 3.

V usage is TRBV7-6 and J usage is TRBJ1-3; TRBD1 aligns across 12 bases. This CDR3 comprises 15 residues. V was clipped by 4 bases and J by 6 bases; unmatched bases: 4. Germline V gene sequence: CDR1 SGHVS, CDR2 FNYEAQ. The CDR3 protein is CASSSGQGALNTIYF. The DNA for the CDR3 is TGTGCCAGCAGCTCGGGACAGGGGGCCCTAAACACCATATATTTT.

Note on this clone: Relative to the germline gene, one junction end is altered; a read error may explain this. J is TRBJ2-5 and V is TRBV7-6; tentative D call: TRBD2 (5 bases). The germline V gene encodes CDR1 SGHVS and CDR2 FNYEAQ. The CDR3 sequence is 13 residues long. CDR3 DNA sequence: TGTGCCAGCAGCTTTCGGGGTGAAGAGGCCCAGTACTTC. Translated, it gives CASSFRGEEAQYF.

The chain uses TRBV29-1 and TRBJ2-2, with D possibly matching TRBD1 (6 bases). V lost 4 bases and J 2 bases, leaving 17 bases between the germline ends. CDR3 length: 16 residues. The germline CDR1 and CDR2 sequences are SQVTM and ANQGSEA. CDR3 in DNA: TGCAGCGTTGTCCCCGTCGCCAGGGGCAACACCGGGGAGCTGTTTTTT. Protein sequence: CSVVPVARGNTGELFF.